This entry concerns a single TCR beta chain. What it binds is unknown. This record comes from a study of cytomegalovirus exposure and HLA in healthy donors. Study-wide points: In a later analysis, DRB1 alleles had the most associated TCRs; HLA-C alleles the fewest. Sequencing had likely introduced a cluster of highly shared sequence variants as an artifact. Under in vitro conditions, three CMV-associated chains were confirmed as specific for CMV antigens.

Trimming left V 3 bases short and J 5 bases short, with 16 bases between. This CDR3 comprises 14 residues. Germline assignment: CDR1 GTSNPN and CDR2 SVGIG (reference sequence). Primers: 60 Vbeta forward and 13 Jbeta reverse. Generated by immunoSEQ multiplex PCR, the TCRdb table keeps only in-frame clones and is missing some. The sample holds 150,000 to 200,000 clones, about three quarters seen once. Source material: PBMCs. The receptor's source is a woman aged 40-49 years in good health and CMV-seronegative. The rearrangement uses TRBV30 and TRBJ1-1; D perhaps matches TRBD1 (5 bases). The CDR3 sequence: CAWRVIQESTEAFF. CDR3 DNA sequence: TGTGCCTGGAGGGTTATACAGGAGAGTACTGAAGCTTTCTTT.